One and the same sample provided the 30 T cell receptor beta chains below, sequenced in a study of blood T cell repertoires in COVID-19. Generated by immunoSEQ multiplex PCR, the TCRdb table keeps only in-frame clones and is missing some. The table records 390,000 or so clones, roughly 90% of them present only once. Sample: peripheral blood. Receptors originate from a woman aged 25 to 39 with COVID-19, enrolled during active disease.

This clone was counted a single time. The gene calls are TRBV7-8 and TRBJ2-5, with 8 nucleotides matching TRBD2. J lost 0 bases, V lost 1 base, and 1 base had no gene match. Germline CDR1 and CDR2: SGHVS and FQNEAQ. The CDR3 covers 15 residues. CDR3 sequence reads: CASSLGGGYQETQYF. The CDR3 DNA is TGTGCCAGCAGCTTAGGCGGGGGGTACCAAGAGACCCAGTACTTC.

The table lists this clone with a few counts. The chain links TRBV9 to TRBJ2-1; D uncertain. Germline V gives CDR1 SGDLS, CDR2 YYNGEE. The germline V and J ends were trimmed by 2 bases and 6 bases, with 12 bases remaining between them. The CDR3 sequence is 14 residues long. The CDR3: CASSVLDLRNEQFF. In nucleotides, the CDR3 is TGTGCCAGCAGCGTCCTAGATCTTCGCAATGAGCAGTTCTTC.

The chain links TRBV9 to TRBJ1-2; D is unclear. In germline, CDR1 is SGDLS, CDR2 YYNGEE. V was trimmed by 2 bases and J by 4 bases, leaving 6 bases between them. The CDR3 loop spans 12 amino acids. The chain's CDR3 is CASSVGSYGYTF. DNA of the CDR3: TGTGCCAGCAGCGTCGGGTCCTATGGCTACACCTTC.

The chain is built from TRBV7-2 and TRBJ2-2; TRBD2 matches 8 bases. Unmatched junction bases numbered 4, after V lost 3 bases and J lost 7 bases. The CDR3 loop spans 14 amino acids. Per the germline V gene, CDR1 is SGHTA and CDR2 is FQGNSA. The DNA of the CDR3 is TGTGCCAGCAGCTTTCGGGAGGGCGGCGGGGAGCTGTTTTTT. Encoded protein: CASSFREGGGELFF.

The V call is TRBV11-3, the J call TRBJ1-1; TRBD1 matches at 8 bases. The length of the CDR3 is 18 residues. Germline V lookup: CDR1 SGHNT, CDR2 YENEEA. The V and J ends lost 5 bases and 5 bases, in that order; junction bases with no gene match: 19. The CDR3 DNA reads TGTGCCAGCAGCCCTTCCGGGGGAGGGACAGGACAAAAAACTGAAGCTTTCTTT. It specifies CASSPSGGGTGQKTEAFF.

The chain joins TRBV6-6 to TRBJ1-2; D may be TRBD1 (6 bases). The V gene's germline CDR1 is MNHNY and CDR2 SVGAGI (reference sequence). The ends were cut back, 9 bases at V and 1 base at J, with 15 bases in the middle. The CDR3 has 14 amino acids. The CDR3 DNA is TGTGCCAGTCGAAACAGGGAGCTTAACTATGGCTACACCTTC. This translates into CASRNRELNYGYTF.

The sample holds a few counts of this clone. The CDR3: CASSPDSGSGNEQFF. DNA for the CDR3: TGTGCCAGCAGCCCCGATAGCGGGAGTGGTAATGAGCAGTTCTTC. The gene calls are TRBV3-1 (or the pseudogene TRBV3-2) and TRBJ2-1; 9 positions agree with TRBD2. The V and J ends lost 4 bases and 7 bases, in that order; junction bases with no gene match: 8. Per germline, CDR1 LGHDT and CDR2 YNNKEL (reference sequence). The CDR3 runs to 15 residues.

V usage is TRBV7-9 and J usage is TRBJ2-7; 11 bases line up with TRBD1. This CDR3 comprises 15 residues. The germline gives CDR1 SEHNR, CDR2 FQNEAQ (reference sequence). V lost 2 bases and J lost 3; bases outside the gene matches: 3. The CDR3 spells CASSLRTGGVYEQYF. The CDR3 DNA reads TGTGCCAGCAGCTTAAGGACAGGGGGCGTCTACGAGCAGTACTTC. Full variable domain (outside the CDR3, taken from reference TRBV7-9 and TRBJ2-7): DTGVSQNPRHKITKRGQNVTFRCDPISEHNRLYWYRQTLGQGPEFLTYFQNEAQLEKSRLLSDRFSAERPKGSFSTLEIQRTEQGDSAMYLCASSLRTGGVYEQYFGPGTRLTVT.

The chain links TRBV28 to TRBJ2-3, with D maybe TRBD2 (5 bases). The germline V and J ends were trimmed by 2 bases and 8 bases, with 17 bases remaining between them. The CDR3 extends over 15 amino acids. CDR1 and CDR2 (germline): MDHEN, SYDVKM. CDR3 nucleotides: TGTGCCAGCAGTTTACCCCCTCCAGAGCGGACTACGCAGTATTTT. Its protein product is CASSLPPPERTTQYF.

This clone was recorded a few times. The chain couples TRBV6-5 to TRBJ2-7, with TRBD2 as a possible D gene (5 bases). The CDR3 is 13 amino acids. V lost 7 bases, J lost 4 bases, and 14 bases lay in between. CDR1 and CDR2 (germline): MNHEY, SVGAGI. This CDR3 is CASKLTGSYEQYV. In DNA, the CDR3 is TGTGCCAGCAAGCTTACGGGGTCTTACGAGCAGTACGTC.

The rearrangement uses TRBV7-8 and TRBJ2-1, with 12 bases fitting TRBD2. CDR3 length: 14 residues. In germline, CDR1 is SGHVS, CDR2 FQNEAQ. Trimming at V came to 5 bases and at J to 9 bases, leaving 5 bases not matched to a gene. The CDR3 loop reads CASSATSGGIEQFF. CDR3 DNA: TGTGCCAGCAGCGCGACTAGCGGGGGAATTGAGCAGTTCTTC. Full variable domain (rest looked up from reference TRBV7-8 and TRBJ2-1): GAGVSQSPRYKVAKRGQDVALRCDPISGHVSLFWYQQALGQGPEFLTYFQNEAQLDKSGLPSDRFFAERPEGSVSTLKIQRTQQEDSAVYLCASSATSGGIEQFFGPGTRLTVL.

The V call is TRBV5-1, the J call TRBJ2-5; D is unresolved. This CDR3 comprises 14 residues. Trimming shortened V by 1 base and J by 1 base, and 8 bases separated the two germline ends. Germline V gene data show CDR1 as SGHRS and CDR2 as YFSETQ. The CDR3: CASSLSALQETQYF. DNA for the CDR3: TGCGCCAGCAGCTTGAGCGCCCTCCAAGAGACCCAGTACTTC.

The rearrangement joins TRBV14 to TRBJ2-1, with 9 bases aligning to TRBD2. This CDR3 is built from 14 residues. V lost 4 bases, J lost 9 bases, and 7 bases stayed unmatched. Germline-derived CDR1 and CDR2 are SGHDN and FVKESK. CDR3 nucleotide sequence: TGTGCCAGCAGCCGGACTAGCGACCAGCTTGAGCAGTTCTTC. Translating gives CASSRTSDQLEQFF.

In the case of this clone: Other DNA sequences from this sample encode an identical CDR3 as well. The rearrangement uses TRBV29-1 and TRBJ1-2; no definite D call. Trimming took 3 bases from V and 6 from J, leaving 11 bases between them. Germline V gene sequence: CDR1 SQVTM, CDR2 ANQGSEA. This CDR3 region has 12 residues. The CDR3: CSVETNGDGYTF. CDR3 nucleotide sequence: TGCAGCGTTGAGACAAACGGGGATGGCTACACCTTC. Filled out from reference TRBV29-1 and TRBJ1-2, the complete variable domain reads SAVISQKPSRDICQRGTSLTIQCQVDSQVTMMFWYRQQPGQSLTLIATANQGSEATYESGFVIDKFPISRPNLTFSTLTVSNMSPEDSSIYLCSVETNGDGYTFGSGTRLTVV.

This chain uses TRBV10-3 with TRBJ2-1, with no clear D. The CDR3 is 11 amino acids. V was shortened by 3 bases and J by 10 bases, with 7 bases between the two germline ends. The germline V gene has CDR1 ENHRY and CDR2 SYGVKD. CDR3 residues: CAISDEREQFF. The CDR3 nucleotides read TGTGCCATCAGTGATGAGAGGGAGCAGTTCTTC.

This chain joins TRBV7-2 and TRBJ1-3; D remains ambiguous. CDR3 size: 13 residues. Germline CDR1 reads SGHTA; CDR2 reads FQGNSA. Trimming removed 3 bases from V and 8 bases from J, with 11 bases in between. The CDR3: CASSFSRRDTIYF. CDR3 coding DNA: TGTGCCAGCAGCTTCTCGAGAAGAGACACCATATATTTT.

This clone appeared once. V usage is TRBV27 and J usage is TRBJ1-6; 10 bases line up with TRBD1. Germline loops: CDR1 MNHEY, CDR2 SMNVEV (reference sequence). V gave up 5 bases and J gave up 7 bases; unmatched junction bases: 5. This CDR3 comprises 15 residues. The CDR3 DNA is TGTGCCAGCAGTCAGACAGGGGGCAGGAATTCACCCCTCCACTTT. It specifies CASSQTGGRNSPLHF.

CDR3 sequence reads: CASSFGGWQFAFF. The CDR3, as DNA: TGTGCCAGCAGCTTTGGGGGGTGGCAGTTTGCTTTCTTT. This chain links TRBV11-2 with TRBJ1-1; TRBD1 is a possible D gene (5 bases). The CDR3 is made up of 13 amino acids. CDR1 and CDR2 from the germline V gene are SGHAT and FQNNGV. The V gene lost 3 bases and the J gene lost 11 bases, with 16 bases spanning the gap. The full variable domain, its missing parts supplied by reference TRBV11-2 and TRBJ1-1, is EAGVAQSPRYKIIEKRQSVAFWCNPISGHATLYWYQQILGQGPKLLIQFQNNGVVDDSQLPKDRFSAERLKGVDSTLKIQPAKLEDSAVYLCASSFGGWQFAFFGQGTRLTVV.

The CDR3 nucleotides read TGTGCCAGCATCCTAGGGACTAGCGGGGGGCACCAAGAGACCCAGTACTTC. Translating gives CASILGTSGGHQETQYF. The rearrangement uses TRBV3-1 (or the pseudogene TRBV3-2) and TRBJ2-5, with 15 bases matching TRBD2. The V gene's germline CDR1 is LGHDT and CDR2 YNNKEL (reference sequence). The ends lost 7 bases at V and 0 bases at J; junction bases unmatched: 6. This CDR3 is built from 17 residues.

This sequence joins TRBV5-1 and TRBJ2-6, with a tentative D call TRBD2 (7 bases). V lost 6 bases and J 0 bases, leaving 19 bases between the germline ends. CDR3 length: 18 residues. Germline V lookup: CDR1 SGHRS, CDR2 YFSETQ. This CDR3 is CASNWEGGTPSGANVLTF. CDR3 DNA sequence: TGCGCCAGCAACTGGGAGGGGGGTACTCCCTCTGGGGCCAACGTCCTGACTTTC. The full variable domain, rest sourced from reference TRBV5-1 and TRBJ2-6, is KAGVTQTPRYLIKTRGQQVTLSCSPISGHRSVSWYQQTPGQGLQFLFEYFSETQRNKGNFPGRFSGRQFSNSRSEMNVSTLELGDSALYLCASNWEGGTPSGANVLTFGAGSRLTVL.

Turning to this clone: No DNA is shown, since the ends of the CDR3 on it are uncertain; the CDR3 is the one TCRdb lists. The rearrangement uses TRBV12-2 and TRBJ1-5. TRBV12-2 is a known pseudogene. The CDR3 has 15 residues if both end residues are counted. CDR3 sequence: CASRPVGRGNQPQHF.

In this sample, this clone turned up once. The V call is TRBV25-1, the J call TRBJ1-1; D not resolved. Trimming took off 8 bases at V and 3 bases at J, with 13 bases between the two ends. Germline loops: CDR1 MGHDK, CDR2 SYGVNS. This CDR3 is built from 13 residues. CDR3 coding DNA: TGTGCCAGCTCCCTCCCGGGGTACACTGAAGCTTTCTTT. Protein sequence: CASSLPGYTEAFF.

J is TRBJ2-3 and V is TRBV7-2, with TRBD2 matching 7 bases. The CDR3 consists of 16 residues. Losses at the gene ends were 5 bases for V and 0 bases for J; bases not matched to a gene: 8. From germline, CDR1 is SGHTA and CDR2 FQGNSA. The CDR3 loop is CASSIAGTTSTDTQYF. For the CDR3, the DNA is TGTGCCAGCAGCATTGCCGGGACTACTAGCACAGATACGCAGTATTTT. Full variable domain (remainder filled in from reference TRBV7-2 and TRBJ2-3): GAGVSQSPSNKVTEKGKDVELRCDPISGHTALYWYRQSLGQGLEFLIYFQGNSAPDKSGLPSDRFSAERTGGSVSTLTIQRTQQEDSAVYLCASSIAGTTSTDTQYFGPGTRLTVL.

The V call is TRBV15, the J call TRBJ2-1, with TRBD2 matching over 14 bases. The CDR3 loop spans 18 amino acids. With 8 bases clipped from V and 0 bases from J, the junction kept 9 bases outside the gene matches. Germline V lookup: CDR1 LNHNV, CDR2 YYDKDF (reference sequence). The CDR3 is CATLLGLAGGPSYNEQFF. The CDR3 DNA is TGTGCCACCCTCCTCGGACTAGCGGGAGGCCCCTCCTACAATGAGCAGTTCTTC. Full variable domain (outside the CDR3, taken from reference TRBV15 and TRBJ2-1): DAMVIQNPRYQVTQFGKPVTLSCSQTLNHNVMYWYQQKSSQAPKLLFHYYDKDFNNEADTPDNFQSRRPNTSFCFLDIRSPGLGDTAMYLCATLLGLAGGPSYNEQFFGPGTRLTVL.

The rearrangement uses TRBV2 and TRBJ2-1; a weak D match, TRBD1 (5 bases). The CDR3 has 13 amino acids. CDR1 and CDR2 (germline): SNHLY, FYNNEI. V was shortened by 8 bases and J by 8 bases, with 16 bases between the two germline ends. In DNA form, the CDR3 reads TGTGCCAGCGCGTTACAGGTTGGGGATGAGCAGTTCTTC. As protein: CASALQVGDEQFF.

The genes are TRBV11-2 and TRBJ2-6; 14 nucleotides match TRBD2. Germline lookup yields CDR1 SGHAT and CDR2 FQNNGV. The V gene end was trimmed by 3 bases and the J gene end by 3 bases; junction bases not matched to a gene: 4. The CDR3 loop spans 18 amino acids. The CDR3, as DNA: TGTGCCAGCAGCTTGGGACTAGCGGGAGCTGTTGGGGCCAACGTCCTGACTTTC. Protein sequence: CASSLGLAGAVGANVLTF.

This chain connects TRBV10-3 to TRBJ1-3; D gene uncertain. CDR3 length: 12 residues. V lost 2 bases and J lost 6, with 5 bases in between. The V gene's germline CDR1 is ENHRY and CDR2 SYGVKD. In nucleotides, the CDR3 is TGTGCCATCAGTGAGCTTCTAAACACCATATATTTT. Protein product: CAISELLNTIYF.

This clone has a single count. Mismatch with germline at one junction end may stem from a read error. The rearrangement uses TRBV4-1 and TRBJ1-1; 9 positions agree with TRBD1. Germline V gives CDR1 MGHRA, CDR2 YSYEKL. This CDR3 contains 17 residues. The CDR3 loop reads CASSQGYRQGGNAEAFF. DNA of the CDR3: TGCGCCAGCAGCCAAGGGTACAGACAGGGGGGGAACGCTGAAGCTTTCTTT.

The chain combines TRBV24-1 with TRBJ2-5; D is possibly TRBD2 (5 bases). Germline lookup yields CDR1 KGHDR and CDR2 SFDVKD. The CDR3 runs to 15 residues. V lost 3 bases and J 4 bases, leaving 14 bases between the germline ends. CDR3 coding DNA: TGTGCCACCAGTGATCCGCCCGGCGGGCGAGAGACCCAGTACTTC. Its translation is CATSDPPGGRETQYF.

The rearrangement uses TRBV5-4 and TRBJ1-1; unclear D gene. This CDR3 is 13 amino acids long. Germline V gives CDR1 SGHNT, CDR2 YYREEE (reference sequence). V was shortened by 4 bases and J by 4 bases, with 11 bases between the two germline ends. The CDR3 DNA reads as TGTGCCAGCAGCCCGTTGGTGAGCACTGAAGCTTTCTTT. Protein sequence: CASSPLVSTEAFF.